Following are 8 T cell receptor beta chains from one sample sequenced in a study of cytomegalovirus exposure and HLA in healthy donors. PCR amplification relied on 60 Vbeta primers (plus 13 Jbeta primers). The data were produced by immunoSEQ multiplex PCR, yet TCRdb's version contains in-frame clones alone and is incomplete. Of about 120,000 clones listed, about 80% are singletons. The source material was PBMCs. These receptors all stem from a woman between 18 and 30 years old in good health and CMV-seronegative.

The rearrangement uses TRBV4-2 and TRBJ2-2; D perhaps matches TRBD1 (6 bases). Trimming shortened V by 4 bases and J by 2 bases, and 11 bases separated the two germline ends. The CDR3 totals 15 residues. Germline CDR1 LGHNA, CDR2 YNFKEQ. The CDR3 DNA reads TGTGCCAGCAGCCCCCAGGACAGCAACACCGGGGAGCTGTTTTTT. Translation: CASSPQDSNTGELFF.

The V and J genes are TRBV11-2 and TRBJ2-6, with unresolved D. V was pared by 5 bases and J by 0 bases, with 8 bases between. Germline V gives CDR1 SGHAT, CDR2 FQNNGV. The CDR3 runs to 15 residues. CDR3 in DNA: TGTGCCAGCAGCGTCCTAACCTCTGGGGCCAACGTCCTGACTTTC. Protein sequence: CASSVLTSGANVLTF.

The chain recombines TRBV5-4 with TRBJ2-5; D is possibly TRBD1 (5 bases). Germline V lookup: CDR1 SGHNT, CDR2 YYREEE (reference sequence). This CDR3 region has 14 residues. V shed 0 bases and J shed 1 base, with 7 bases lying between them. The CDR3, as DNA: TGTGCCAGCAGCTTGGCAGGGTCCCAAGAGACCCAGTACTTC. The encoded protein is CASSLAGSQETQYF.

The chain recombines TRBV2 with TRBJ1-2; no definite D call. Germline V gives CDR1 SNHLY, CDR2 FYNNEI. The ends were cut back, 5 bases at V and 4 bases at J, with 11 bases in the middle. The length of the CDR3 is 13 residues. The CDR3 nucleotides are TGTGCCAGCAGTCTAAAACAGTCCTATGGCTACACCTTC. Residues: CASSLKQSYGYTF.

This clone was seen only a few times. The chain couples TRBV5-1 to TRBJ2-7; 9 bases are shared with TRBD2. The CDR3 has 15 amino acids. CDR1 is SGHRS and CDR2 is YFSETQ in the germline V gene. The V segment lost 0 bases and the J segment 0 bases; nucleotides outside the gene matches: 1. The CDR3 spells CASSLGLADSYEQYF. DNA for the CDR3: TGCGCCAGCAGCTTGGGACTAGCGGACTCCTACGAGCAGTACTTC.

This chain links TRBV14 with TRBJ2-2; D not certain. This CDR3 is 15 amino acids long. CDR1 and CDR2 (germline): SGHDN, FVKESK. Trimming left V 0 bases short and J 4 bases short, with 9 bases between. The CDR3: CASSQEADSTGELFF. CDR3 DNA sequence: TGTGCCAGCAGCCAAGAAGCCGATTCCACCGGGGAGCTGTTTTTT.

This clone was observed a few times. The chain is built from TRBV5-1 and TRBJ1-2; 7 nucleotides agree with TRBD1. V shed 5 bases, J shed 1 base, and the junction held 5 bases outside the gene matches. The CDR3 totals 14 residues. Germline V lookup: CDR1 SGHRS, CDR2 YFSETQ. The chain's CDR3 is CASSPGGFNYGYTF. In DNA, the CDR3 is TGCGCCAGCAGTCCAGGGGGATTTAACTATGGCTACACCTTC.

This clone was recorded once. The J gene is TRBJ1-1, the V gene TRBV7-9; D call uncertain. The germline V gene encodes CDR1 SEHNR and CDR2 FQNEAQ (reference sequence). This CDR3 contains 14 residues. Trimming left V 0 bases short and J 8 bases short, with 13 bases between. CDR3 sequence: CASSLAGTAGEAFF. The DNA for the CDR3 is TGTGCCAGCAGCTTAGCGGGAACGGCGGGGGAAGCTTTCTTT.